Following are 12 T cell receptor beta chains from one sample sequenced in a study of radiation and T cells in renal cell carcinoma. Documented treatment: 15 Gy SBRT to primary tumor, nephrectomy 4 weeks later. The repertoire was sequenced with immunoSEQ multiplex PCR; TCRdb's copy has only in-frame clones and lacks some. This sample yields approximately 21,000 clones, of which around 49% are seen a single time; 16% belongs to the top ten. Here the sequenced sample was tumor tissue, taken from a patient whose treatment included radiotherapy and nephrectomy. The receptors stem from a woman in her forties or fifties with renal cell carcinoma.

This clone was counted between two and nine times. The chain uses TRBV6-1 and TRBJ1-5; TRBD1 might be the D (6 bases). The CDR3 loop spans 15 amino acids. V was clipped by 6 bases and J by 0 bases, with 12 bases between them. Germline lookup yields CDR1 MNHNS and CDR2 SASEGT. CDR3 residues: CASRETGDSNQPQHF. The CDR3, as DNA: TGTGCCAGCAGGGAGACAGGAGATAGCAATCAGCCCCAGCATTTT.

The chain joins TRBV4-2 to TRBJ2-1; 8 positions agree with TRBD1. Looked up from germline, CDR1 is LGHNA and CDR2 is YNFKEQ. The CDR3 is 17 amino acids. V was clipped by 1 base and J by 9 bases; unmatched bases: 14. The DNA of the CDR3 is TGTGCCAGCAGCCAAGCCCCGACAGGGGTGGCTTCGGGTGAGCAGTTCTTC. Translation: CASSQAPTGVASGEQFF.

This rearrangement joins TRBV4-1 to TRBJ1-2; possibly TRBD1 for D (5 bases). CDR1 and CDR2 (germline): MGHRA, YSYEKL. With 0 bases removed from V and 4 bases from J, the gap between germline ends came to 9 bases. The CDR3 covers 14 residues. CDR3 sequence reads: CASSQDVGAYGYTF. CDR3 DNA sequence: TGCGCCAGCAGCCAAGATGTAGGGGCCTATGGCTACACCTTC.

The genes are TRBV7-8 and TRBJ2-5; 12 bases align to TRBD2. Trimming removed 4 bases from V and 5 bases from J; junction bases left unmatched: 8. Germline V gene sequence: CDR1 SGHVS, CDR2 FQNEAQ. The CDR3 is made up of 16 amino acids. The CDR3 protein is CASSSRLAGEGETQYF. In nucleotides, the CDR3 is TGTGCCAGCAGCTCCCGACTAGCGGGGGAGGGTGAGACCCAGTACTTC.

V is TRBV25-1 and J is TRBJ2-1; D is perhaps TRBD1 or TRBD2 (6 bases each). In germline, CDR1 is MGHDK, CDR2 SYGVNS. Trimming took 3 bases from V and 8 from J, leaving 20 bases between them. This CDR3 contains 16 residues. The CDR3 region has the DNA TGTGCCAGCAGTGATGTCTTGGGGGCGGGAAGCGATGAGCAGTTCTTC. It is translated as CASSDVLGAGSDEQFF.

The rearrangement joins TRBV11-3 to TRBJ1-1; 10 nucleotides match TRBD1. Trimming at V came to 7 bases and at J to 5 bases, leaving 13 bases not matched to a gene. Germline lookup yields CDR1 SGHNT and CDR2 YENEEA. CDR3 length equals 16 residues. CDR3 in DNA: TGTGCCAGCACCTGGCGTTGGGGGACAGGGGTTACTGAAGCTTTCTTT. It translates to CASTWRWGTGVTEAFF. Supplemented by reference TRBV11-3 and TRBJ1-1, the full variable domain reads EAGVVQSPRYKIIEKKQPVAFWCNPISGHNTLYWYLQNLGQGPELLIRYENEEAVDDSQLPKDRFSAERLKGVDSTLKIQPAELGDSAVYLCASTWRWGTGVTEAFFGQGTRLTVV.

The genes are TRBV18 and TRBJ1-6; 7 nucleotides agree with TRBD1. Germline CDR1 and CDR2: KGHSH and LQKENI. Losses at the gene ends were 5 bases for V and 5 bases for J; bases not matched to a gene: 3. This CDR3 is 14 amino acids long. CDR3 sequence (DNA): TGTGCCAGCTCATCTGGACAGGATAATTCACCCCTCCACTTT. Translated, it gives CASSSGQDNSPLHF.

The V and J genes are TRBV6-6 and TRBJ2-5; 8 bases are a match to TRBD1. This CDR3 contains 15 residues. The V and J ends lost 4 bases and 5 bases, in that order; junction bases with no gene match: 9. Germline CDR1 MNHNY, CDR2 SVGAGI (reference sequence). Written as DNA, the CDR3 is TGTGCCAGCAGTTTCCCTCGGACAGGGCAGGAGACCCAGTACTTC. It codes for CASSFPRTGQETQYF.

For this clone: Distinct nucleotide sequences in the sample also encode this CDR3. CDR3 sequence: CASSLADRGYGYTF. CDR3 nucleotides: TGTGCCAGCAGCTTGGCCGACAGGGGCTATGGCTACACCTTC. This chain links TRBV5-4 with TRBJ1-2, with 8 positions matching TRBD1. Germline CDR1 SGHNT, CDR2 YYREEE (reference sequence). This CDR3 is 14 amino acids long. The V gene end was trimmed by 0 bases and the J gene end by 4 bases; junction bases not matched to a gene: 2.

The chain is built from TRBV4-2 and TRBJ2-7, with D hard to call. Germline V CDR1 and CDR2: LGHNA, YNFKEQ. The CDR3 sequence is 15 residues long. Between the trimmed V and J ends, which lost 3 bases and 0 bases, there was a span of 12 bases. CDR3 protein: CASSQSVGYSYEQYF. CDR3 bases: TGTGCCAGCAGCCAGAGTGTAGGGTACTCCTACGAGCAGTACTTC.

V and J are TRBV4-2 and TRBJ2-7; 8 positions match TRBD1. Per germline, CDR1 LGHNA and CDR2 YNFKEQ. This CDR3 contains 16 residues. Trimming cost V 0 bases and J 3 bases; bases outside gene matches: 7. The CDR3 region has the DNA TGTGCCAGCAGCCAAGAGGACCAGGGGGCTGGCTACGAGCAGTACTTC. Translating it yields CASSQEDQGAGYEQYF.

This sequence joins TRBV6-6 and TRBJ2-2, with D perhaps given as TRBD1 or TRBD2 (6 bases each). CDR1 MNHNY and CDR2 SVGAGI come from the germline V gene (reference sequence). This CDR3 has 15 residues. Trimming removed 2 bases from V and 6 bases from J, with 13 bases in between. CDR3 nucleotide sequence: TGTGCCAGCAGTTACCCCCCGGGGGCAGCCGGGGAGCTGTTTTTT. It translates to CASSYPPGAAGELFF.